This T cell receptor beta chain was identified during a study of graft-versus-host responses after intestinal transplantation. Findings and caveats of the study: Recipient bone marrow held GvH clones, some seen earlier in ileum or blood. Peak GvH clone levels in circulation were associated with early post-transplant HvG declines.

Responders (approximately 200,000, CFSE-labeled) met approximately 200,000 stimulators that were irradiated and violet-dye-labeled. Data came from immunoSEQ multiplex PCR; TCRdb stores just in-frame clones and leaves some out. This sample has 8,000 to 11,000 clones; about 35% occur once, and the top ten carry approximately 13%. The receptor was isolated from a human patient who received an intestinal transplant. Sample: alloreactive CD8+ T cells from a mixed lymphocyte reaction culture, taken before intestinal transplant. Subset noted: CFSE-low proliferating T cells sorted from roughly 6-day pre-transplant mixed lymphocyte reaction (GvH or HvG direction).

In DNA, the CDR3 is TGTGCCAGCAGTTTACCAGGGTTGAACACTGAAGCTTTCTTT. Translated, it gives CASSLPGLNTEAFF. The chain employs TRBV27 and TRBJ1-1; possible D gene TRBD1, 5 bases. This CDR3 is 14 amino acids long. Trimming left V 2 bases short and J 0 bases short, with 7 bases between. The V gene's germline CDR1 is MNHEY and CDR2 SMNVEV (reference sequence).